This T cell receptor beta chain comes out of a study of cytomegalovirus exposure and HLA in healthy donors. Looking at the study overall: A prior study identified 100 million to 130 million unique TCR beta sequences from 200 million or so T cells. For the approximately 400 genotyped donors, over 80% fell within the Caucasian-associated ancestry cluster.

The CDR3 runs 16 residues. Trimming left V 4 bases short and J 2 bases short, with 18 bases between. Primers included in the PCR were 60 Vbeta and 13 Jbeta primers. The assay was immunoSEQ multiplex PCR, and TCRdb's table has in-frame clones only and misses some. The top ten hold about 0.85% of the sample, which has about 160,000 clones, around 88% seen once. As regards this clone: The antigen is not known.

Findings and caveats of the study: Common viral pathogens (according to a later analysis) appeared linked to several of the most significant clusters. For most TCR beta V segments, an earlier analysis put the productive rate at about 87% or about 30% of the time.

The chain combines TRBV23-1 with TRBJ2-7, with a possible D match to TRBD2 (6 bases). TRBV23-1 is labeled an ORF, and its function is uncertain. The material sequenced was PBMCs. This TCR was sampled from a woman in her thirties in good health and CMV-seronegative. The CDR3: CASSPKQWGRTYEQYF. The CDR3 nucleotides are TGCGCCAGCAGTCCGAAACAGTGGGGGAGGACCTACGAGCAGTACTTC.